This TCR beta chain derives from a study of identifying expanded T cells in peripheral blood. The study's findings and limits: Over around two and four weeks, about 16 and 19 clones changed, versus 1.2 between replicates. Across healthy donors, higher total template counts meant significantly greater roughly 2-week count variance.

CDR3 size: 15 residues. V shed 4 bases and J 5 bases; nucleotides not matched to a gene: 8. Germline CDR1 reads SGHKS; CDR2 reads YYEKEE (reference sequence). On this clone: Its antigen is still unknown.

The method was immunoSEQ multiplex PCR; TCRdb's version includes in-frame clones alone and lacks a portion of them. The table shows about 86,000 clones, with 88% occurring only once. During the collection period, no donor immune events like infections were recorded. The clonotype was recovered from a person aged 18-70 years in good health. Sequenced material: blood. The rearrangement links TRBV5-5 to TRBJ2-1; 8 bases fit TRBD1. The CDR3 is CASSLEGQGHNEQFF. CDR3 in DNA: TGTGCCAGCAGCCTCGAAGGACAGGGACACAATGAGCAGTTCTTC.